The TCR beta chain described here comes from a study of sequential checkpoint blockade in melanoma. Across the study: Arm A got nivolumab then ipilimumab; arm B the reverse, 1:1. Maintenance nivolumab came after either treatment sequence.

Data came from immunoSEQ multiplex PCR; TCRdb stores just in-frame clones and leaves some out. The table lists 9,500 to 11,000 clones, about 78% of them singletons. The CDR3 sequence is 14 residues long. V was trimmed by 0 bases and J by 6 bases, leaving 9 bases between them. Germline loops: CDR1 SGDLS, CDR2 YYNGEE. This clone was observed once. In the same sample, other DNA sequences code for this CDR3. Described treatment: randomized to nivolumab then ipilimumab (arm A) or the reverse (arm B). None of the patients previously received DNA-damaging chemotherapy. From thawed PBMCs, live CD3+CD8+ cells negative for CD19 and CD56 were sorted.

This sequence originates from a human donor with melanoma. The specimen comprised CD8+ T cells sorted from blood (inferred from file names), sampled from a patient given nivolumab and ipilimumab in sequence. The V and J genes are TRBV9 and TRBJ2-2; tentatively, D is TRBD1 (6 bases). CDR3 sequence (DNA): TGTGCCAGCAGCGTAGGGACAGACCCCGGGGAGCTGTTTTTT. Its protein is CASSVGTDPGELFF.